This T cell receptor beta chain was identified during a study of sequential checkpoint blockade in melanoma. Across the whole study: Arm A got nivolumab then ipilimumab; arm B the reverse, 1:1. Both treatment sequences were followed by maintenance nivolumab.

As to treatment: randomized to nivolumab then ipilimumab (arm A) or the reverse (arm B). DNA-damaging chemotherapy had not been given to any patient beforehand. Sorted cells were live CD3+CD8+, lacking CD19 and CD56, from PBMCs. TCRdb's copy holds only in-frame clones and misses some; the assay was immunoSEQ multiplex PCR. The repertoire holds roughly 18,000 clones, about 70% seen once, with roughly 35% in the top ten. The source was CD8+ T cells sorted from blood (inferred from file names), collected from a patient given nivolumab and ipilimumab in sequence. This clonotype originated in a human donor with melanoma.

The CDR3 loop is CASSYHPGQGDLPTYEQYF. CDR3 coding DNA: TGTGCCAGCAGCTACCACCCGGGACAGGGGGATTTGCCAACCTACGAGCAGTACTTC. The V gene is TRBV2, the J gene TRBJ2-7; 11 nucleotides match TRBD1. The CDR3 contains 19 residues. Trimming removed 6 bases from V and 2 bases from J; junction bases left unmatched: 18. Germline V gives CDR1 SNHLY, CDR2 FYNNEI.